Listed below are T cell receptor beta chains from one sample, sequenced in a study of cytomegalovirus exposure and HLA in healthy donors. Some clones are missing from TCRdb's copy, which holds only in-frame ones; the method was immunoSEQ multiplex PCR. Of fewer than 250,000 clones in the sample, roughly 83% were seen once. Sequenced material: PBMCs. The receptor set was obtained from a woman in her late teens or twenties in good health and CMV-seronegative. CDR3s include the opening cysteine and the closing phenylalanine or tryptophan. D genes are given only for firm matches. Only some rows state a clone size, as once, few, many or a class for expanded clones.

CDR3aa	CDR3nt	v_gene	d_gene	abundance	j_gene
CASSFSRSGEQYF	TGTGCCAGCAGCTTCTCAAGATCCGGGGAGCAGTACTTC	TRBV5-4	.	.	TRBJ2-7
CASSYGQGNYGYTF	TGTGCCAGCAGTTACGGGCAGGGGAACTATGGCTACACCTTC	TRBV6-5	.	.	TRBJ1-2
CASSPPGCQWCYTF	TGTGCCAGCAGCCCCCCGGGGTGCCAGTGGTGCTACACCTTC	TRBV7-9	.	.	TRBJ1-2
CSVESGTHGPDTQYF	TGCAGCGTTGAATCCGGCACTCATGGGCCGGATACGCAGTATTTT	TRBV29-1	.	.	TRBJ2-3
CASSSPGHNTDTQYF	TGTGCCAGCAGCTCCCCTGGACACAACACAGATACGCAGTATTTT	TRBV11-3	.	.	TRBJ2-3
CASSLGQGRRDEQFF	TGTGCCAGCAGTCTGGGACAGGGTAGGCGAGATGAGCAGTTCTTC	TRBV2	TRBD1	once	TRBJ2-1
CSAGDREGAEAFF	TGCAGCGCGGGCGACAGGGAAGGGGCTGAAGCTTTCTTT	TRBV29-1	TRBD1	.	TRBJ1-1
CASSVVATNEKLFF	TGTGCCAGCAGTGTGGTTGCAACTAATGAAAAACTGTTTTTT	TRBV25-1	.	.	TRBJ1-4
CAISGGGIYGYTF	TGTGCCATCAGTGGTGGGGGGATATATGGCTACACCTTC	TRBV10-3	.	.	TRBJ1-2
CASSRLAGDSWEGKNIQYF	TGTGCCAGCAGCCGACTAGCGGGAGACTCCTGGGAGGGCAAAAACATTCAGTACTTC	TRBV27	TRBD2	.	TRBJ2-4
CSVGIGTGSLEGYTF	TGCAGCGTTGGGATCGGGACAGGGTCGTTGGAGGGCTACACCTTC	TRBV29-1	TRBD1	.	TRBJ1-2
CASSPGLAGGLAAKNIQYF	TGCGCCAGCAGCCCAGGACTAGCGGGGGGTTTGGCCGCCAAAAACATTCAGTACTTC	TRBV5-1	TRBD2	.	TRBJ2-4
CASSLAQIDRETDTQYF	TGCGCCAGCAGCTTGGCCCAAATCGACAGGGAGACAGATACGCAGTATTTT	TRBV5-1	TRBD1	once	TRBJ2-3
CASTQGGGGAGYTF	TGTGCCAGCACTCAAGGGGGCGGGGGAGCTGGCTACACCTTC	TRBV6-5	TRBD1	.	TRBJ1-2
CASSQDGRAGELFF	TGCGCCAGCAGCCAAGATGGGAGGGCAGGGGAGCTGTTTTTT	TRBV4-1	TRBD2	.	TRBJ2-2
CASSYGGISQPQHF	TGTGCCAGCAGTTATGGGGGTATAAGTCAGCCCCAGCATTTT	TRBV6-5	.	.	TRBJ1-5
CASSLVETGYGYTF	TGTGCCAGCAGCTTAGTAGAAACAGGCTATGGCTACACCTTC	TRBV7-8	.	.	TRBJ1-2
CASSRNQEKLFF	TGTGCCAGCTCACGGAATCAGGAAAAACTGTTTTTT	TRBV18	.	.	TRBJ1-4
CAVLRGAGTFYGYTF	TGTGCCGTCCTACGGGGGGCAGGCACATTCTATGGCTACACCTTC	TRBV10-3	.	.	TRBJ1-2
CASSGTANYGYTF	TGTGCCAGCAGTGGGACAGCAAACTATGGCTACACCTTC	TRBV2	.	.	TRBJ1-2
CASSQGQNSPLHF	TGTGCCAGCAGCCAAGGACAGAATTCACCCCTCCACTTT	TRBV14	.	few	TRBJ1-6
CASSLSPSGRNTQYF	TGCGCCAGCAGCTTGTCCCCTAGCGGGAGAAATACGCAGTATTTT	TRBV5-1	TRBD2	.	TRBJ2-3
CASSYPTGQLDEKLFF	TGTGCCAGCAGTTACCCAACAGGGCAACTAGATGAAAAACTGTTTTTT	TRBV6-6	.	.	TRBJ1-4
CASSLAAYQPQHF	TGTGCCAGCAGCTTAGCCGCATACCAGCCCCAGCATTTT	TRBV11-2	.	.	TRBJ1-5
CASSGHCYGYTF	TGCGCCAGCAGTGGACATTGCTATGGCTACACCTTC	TRBV23-1	.	.	TRBJ1-2
CATPYGGGPYEQYF	TGTGCCACCCCCTATGGGGGAGGGCCCTACGAGCAGTACTTC	TRBV10-3	TRBD2	.	TRBJ2-7
CASSESGAGGEWPQHF	TGTGCCAGCAGTGAATCCGGGGCAGGCGGGGAGTGGCCCCAGCATTTT	TRBV6-1	.	.	TRBJ1-5
CASSLSVEGPYEQYF	TGTGCCAGCAGCCTGAGCGTGGAGGGTCCTTACGAGCAGTACTTC	TRBV4-2	.	once	TRBJ2-7
CASLGPFPSGGYTF	TGTGCCAGCCTAGGACCGTTTCCCTCGGGTGGCTACACCTTC	TRBV6-1	.	few	TRBJ1-2
CASSLATGTGSYGYTF	TGTGCCAGCAGCTTAGCTACCGGGACAGGATCCTATGGCTACACCTTC	TRBV7-6	TRBD1	.	TRBJ1-2
CASSLAGAGGPNEQYF	TGCGCCAGCAGCTTGGCCGGGGCGGGAGGGCCCAACGAGCAGTACTTC	TRBV5-1	TRBD2	.	TRBJ2-7
CATSRDREGHQPQHF	TGTGCCACCAGCAGAGATAGAGAGGGCCATCAGCCCCAGCATTTT	TRBV15	.	.	TRBJ1-5
CASSLAERARLSTDTDTQYF	TGTGCCAGCAGCTTAGCTGAACGTGCAAGACTGTCGACTGACACAGATACGCAGTATTTT	TRBV7-3	.	once	TRBJ2-3
CASSQSTLNYGYTF	TGTGCCAGCAGTCAATCGACCCTTAACTATGGCTACACCTTC	TRBV28	.	.	TRBJ1-2
CASSERGRETQYF	TGCGCCAGCAGTGAGCGTGGGAGAGAGACCCAGTACTTC	TRBV10-1	.	once	TRBJ2-5
CASSPRRGSNNSPLHF	TGTGCCAGCTCACCAAGGAGGGGATCCAATAATTCACCCCTCCACTTT	TRBV18	.	.	TRBJ1-6
CASSPRSGVDTEAFF	TGCGCCAGCAGTCCCCGTTCAGGGGTCGACACTGAAGCTTTCTTT	TRBV23-1	.	once	TRBJ1-1
CASSLSGTYGYTF	TGTGCCAGCAGTCTTTCGGGGACCTATGGCTACACCTTC	TRBV27	.	.	TRBJ1-2
CASSSGLNGYTF	TGTGCCAGCAGTTCGGGACTTAATGGCTACACCTTC	TRBV27	.	.	TRBJ1-2
CASSPGQTYRGNEKLFF	TGTGCCAGCAGCCCAGGACAGACATATAGGGGAAATGAAAAACTGTTTTTT	TRBV9	.	.	TRBJ1-4
CASSQGLQETQYF	TGTGCCAGCAGCCAGGGACTCCAAGAGACCCAGTACTTC	TRBV11-2	.	.	TRBJ2-5
CASSLGTGGYNEQFF	TGCGCCAGCAGCTTAGGGACAGGGGGCTACAATGAGCAGTTCTTC	TRBV5-1	TRBD1	.	TRBJ2-1
CASSLLGSGTVPYEQYF	TGTGCCAGCAGCTTACTCGGATCCGGGACAGTCCCCTACGAGCAGTACTTC	TRBV7-9	TRBD1	few	TRBJ2-7
CSVSVGPVETQYF	TGCAGCGTTAGTGTTGGCCCCGTGGAGACCCAGTACTTC	TRBV29-1	.	.	TRBJ2-5
CASSPQGTYNSPLHF	TGTGCCAGCAGCCCACAGGGCACCTATAATTCACCCCTCCACTTT	TRBV25-1	.	.	TRBJ1-6
CASSNTNSRSYNEQFF	TGTGCCAGTAGTAACACTAATAGTAGATCCTACAATGAGCAGTTCTTC	TRBV19	.	.	TRBJ2-1
CASSVGTSGTQETQYF	TGTGCCAGCAGCGTAGGGACTAGCGGAACACAAGAGACCCAGTACTTC	TRBV9	TRBD2	.	TRBJ2-5